This paragraph covers one T cell receptor beta chain sequence. This entry is derived from a study of shared clonotypes between healthy human individuals. Assay used: immunoSEQ multiplex PCR; TCRdb lists only in-frame clones, some missing. The sample gives around 690,000 clones, about nine tenths of which show up once; 34% is in the top ten. The sequence was collected from a man in his late teens or twenties in good health. Some clones in this sample may be carry-over from other donors' samples. Sequencing was performed on memory CD8+ T cells from PBMCs. Described subset: CD45RO+ cells pooled with CCR7-negative TemRA cells.

Here the CDR3 reads CASSLGRGNIQYF. DNA of the CDR3: TGTGCCAGCAGTTTGGGTCGGGGGAACATTCAGTACTTC. The chain combines TRBV6-5 with TRBJ2-4, with a weak D call TRBD2 (6 bases). Trimming stripped 4 bases from V and 7 bases from J, with 11 bases between. Germline-derived CDR1 and CDR2 are MNHEY and SVGAGI. CDR3 length equals 13 residues.